A single sample is the source of the 14 T cell receptor beta chains below, sequenced in a study of OX40 agonist ivuxolimab in advanced cancers. The repertoire was sequenced with immunoSEQ multiplex PCR; TCRdb's copy has only in-frame clones and lacks some. The sample yields about 51,000 clones, 70% to 80% seen once. Sequencing was performed on CD4+ or CD8+ T cells sorted from blood, taken in a trial of the OX40 agonist ivuxolimab. The receptors were gathered from an adult with an advanced solid tumor such as melanoma, head and neck, liver or kidney cancer.

The CDR3 nucleotides read TGTGCCAGCAGCTTAACGAGGGCCGAGGTTCAGTACTTC. Translated: CASSLTRAEVQYF. The chain uses TRBV7-3 and TRBJ2-4; TRBD2 might be the D (5 bases). The germline CDR1 and CDR2 sequences are SGHTA and FQGTGA. There are 13 residues in the CDR3. V was cut by 0 bases and J by 11 bases, with 11 bases left in between.

J is TRBJ2-2 and V is TRBV6-5; a possible D gene is TRBD2 (6 bases). Germline CDR1 and CDR2: MNHEY and SVGAGI. The length of the CDR3 is 16 residues. The V end lost 0 bases, the J end lost 4 bases, and 12 bases lay between the germline ends. The CDR3 loop reads CASSYSRDSGTGELFF. In DNA form, the CDR3 reads TGTGCCAGCAGTTACTCCCGGGACTCCGGCACCGGGGAGCTGTTTTTT.

The chain links TRBV4-2 to TRBJ2-1; TRBD2 agrees at 9 bases. The CDR3 spans 19 residues. Germline CDR1 reads LGHNA; CDR2 reads YNFKEQ. V was pared by 4 bases and J by 1 base, with 14 bases of the junction left unmatched. CDR3 protein: CASSPAGAGGPRSYNEQFF. CDR3 bases: TGTGCCAGCAGCCCAGCCGGGGCGGGAGGGCCTAGGTCCTACAATGAGCAGTTCTTC.

V is TRBV15 and J is TRBJ1-6, with D tentatively TRBD1 (5 bases). The V end was cut by 2 bases, the J end by 6 bases, with 5 bases between. CDR1 LNHNV and CDR2 YYDKDF come from the germline V gene (reference sequence). CDR3 length: 13 residues. DNA of the CDR3: TGTGCCACCAGCAGACAGGGTAATTCACCCCTCCACTTT. Protein: CATSRQGNSPLHF.

Of note for this clone: Given the absence of the conserved phenylalanine or tryptophan at the CDR3 end, a read error is likely. The chain combines TRBV5-8 with TRBJ2-7; TRBD1 aligns across 10 bases. Trimming at V came to 4 bases and at J to 6 bases, leaving 13 bases not matched to a gene. The CDR3 spans 16 residues. Germline V gene data show CDR1 as SGHTS and CDR2 as YDEGEE. This chain's CDR3 is CASSTPTGGYNREQYL. Written as DNA, the CDR3 is TGTGCCAGCAGCACTCCGACAGGGGGCTATAATCGCGAGCAGTACCTC.

The chain has TRBV7-8 and TRBJ2-1; 13 positions match TRBD2. CDR1 is SGHVS, CDR2 FQNEAQ, per germline. CDR3 length equals 16 residues. Trimming at V came to 8 bases and at J to 1 base, leaving 5 bases not matched to a gene. CDR3 nucleotide sequence: TGTGCCAGCCGGACTAGCGGGAGCGGGTCCTACAATGAGCAGTTCTTC. As protein: CASRTSGSGSYNEQFF. The whole variable domain, filled in from reference TRBV7-8 and TRBJ2-1, reads GAGVSQSPRYKVAKRGQDVALRCDPISGHVSLFWYQQALGQGPEFLTYFQNEAQLDKSGLPSDRFFAERPEGSVSTLKIQRTQQEDSAVYLCASRTSGSGSYNEQFFGPGTRLTVL.

The chain recombines TRBV28 with TRBJ1-2; 11 positions match TRBD1. Germline values: CDR1 MDHEN, CDR2 SYDVKM. J gave up 4 bases and V 8 bases, and 12 bases lay outside the gene matches. This CDR3 has 16 amino acids. The CDR3 DNA follows: TGTGCCAGCGGTTCCGGGACAGGGGGTGTAATCTATGGCTACACCTTC. It translates to CASGSGTGGVIYGYTF.

The CDR3 nucleotides are TGTGCCAGCAGCTTAGTGGCAGGGTCAGGTGGGGTCCTTCCGTACATTCAGTACTTC. It is translated as CASSLVAGSGGVLPYIQYF. J is TRBJ2-4 and V is TRBV7-8; possible D gene TRBD1, 5 bases. CDR1 and CDR2 (germline): SGHVS, FQNEAQ. This CDR3 has 19 residues. Trimming took off 1 base at V and 8 bases at J, with 27 bases between the two ends.

This clone was seen a few times. This chain joins TRBV10-3 and TRBJ1-1, with a tentative D call TRBD1 (5 bases). CDR3 length: 12 residues. V was pared by 6 bases and J by 0 bases, with 5 bases between. The germline CDR1 and CDR2 sequences are ENHRY and SYGVKD. Here the CDR3 reads CAIRGLNTEAFF. The CDR3 DNA is TGTGCCATCAGGGGACTGAACACTGAAGCTTTCTTT.

This chain joins TRBV6-1 and TRBJ1-5; D possibly corresponds to TRBD1 (6 bases). Germline CDR1 is MNHNS and CDR2 is SASEGT. This CDR3 comprises 14 residues. V lost 6 bases to trimming and J lost 3 bases, with 12 bases between them. Written as DNA, the CDR3 is TGTGCCAGCAGGGAACAGGGAAACAATCAGCCCCAGCATTTT. It codes for CASREQGNNQPQHF.

The chain carries TRBV14 and TRBJ2-7, with D perhaps TRBD2 (6 bases). Germline CDR1 and CDR2: SGHDN and FVKESK. This CDR3 region has 14 residues. V was trimmed by 3 bases and J by 6 bases, leaving 15 bases between them. The CDR3 DNA sequence: TGTGCCAGCAGCCAGCAGAGGGAGGTCCGCGAGCAGTACTTC. Protein sequence: CASSQQREVREQYF. The full variable domain, completed using reference TRBV14 and TRBJ2-7, is EAGVTQFPSHSVIEKGQTVTLRCDPISGHDNLYWYRRVMGKEIKFLLHFVKESKQDESGMPNNRFLAERTGGTYSTLKVQPAELEDSGVYFCASSQQREVREQYFGPGTRLTVT.

The gene calls are TRBV7-3 and TRBJ2-5; D call uncertain. Germline assignment: CDR1 SGHTA and CDR2 FQGTGA. V was trimmed by 1 base and J by 2 bases, leaving 8 bases between them. The CDR3 runs 14 residues. CDR3 amino acids: CASSLNAGQETQYF. The CDR3 DNA follows: TGTGCCAGCAGCTTAAATGCTGGACAAGAGACCCAGTACTTC.

The rearrangement links TRBV5-6 to TRBJ1-1; D not certain. V was clipped by 8 bases and J by 5 bases, with 19 bases between them. The CDR3 is made up of 14 amino acids. CDR1 and CDR2 (germline): SGHDT, YYEEEE. Written as DNA, the CDR3 is TGTGCCAGTCAGTCAAAAAGACGGGGAACTGAAGCTTTCTTT. Protein sequence: CASQSKRRGTEAFF.

V gene TRBV6-6 combines with J gene TRBJ2-1; no clear D gene. Germline lookup yields CDR1 MNHNY and CDR2 SVGAGI (reference sequence). This CDR3 contains 13 residues. The V and J ends lost 4 bases and 7 bases respectively, with 11 bases between them. The CDR3 DNA reads as TGTGCCAGCAGTTTGAGACGTACGAATGAGCAGTTCTTC. It codes for CASSLRRTNEQFF.